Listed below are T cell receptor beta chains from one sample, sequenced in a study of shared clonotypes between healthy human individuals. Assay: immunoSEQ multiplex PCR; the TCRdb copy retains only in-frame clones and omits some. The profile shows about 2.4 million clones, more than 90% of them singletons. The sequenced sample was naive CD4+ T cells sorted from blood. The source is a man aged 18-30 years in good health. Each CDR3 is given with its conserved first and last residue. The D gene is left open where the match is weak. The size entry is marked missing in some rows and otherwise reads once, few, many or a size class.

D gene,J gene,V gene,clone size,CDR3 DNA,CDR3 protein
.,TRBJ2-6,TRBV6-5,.,TGTGCCGGCGGGCGTTCTGGGGCCAACGTCCTGACTTTC,CAGGRSGANVLTF
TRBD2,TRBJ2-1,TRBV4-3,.,TGCGCCAGCAGCCAAGTACATAGCGGGAGGGCAGGTGAGCAGTTCTTC,CASSQVHSGRAGEQFF
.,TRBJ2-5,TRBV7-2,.,TGTGCCAGCAGCCTAGTGAGTGGCTTGGTGCTTAATGGGGAGACCCAGTACTTC,CASSLVSGLVLNGETQYF
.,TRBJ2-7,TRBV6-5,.,TGTGCCAGCAGTTCTTCCGGGACAAACTACGAGCAGTACTTC,CASSSSGTNYEQYF
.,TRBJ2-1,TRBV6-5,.,TGTGCCAGCAGTCTAACTAGTCTGGGATCCAATGAGCAGTTCTTC,CASSLTSLGSNEQFF
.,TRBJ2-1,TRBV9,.,TGTGCCAGCAGCGTAGGCACCCTGCGGTCCTACAATGAGCAGTTCTTC,CASSVGTLRSYNEQFF
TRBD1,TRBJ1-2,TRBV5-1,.,TGCGCCAGCAGCTGGGACAGGGGATCCGATGGCTACACCTTC,CASSWDRGSDGYTF
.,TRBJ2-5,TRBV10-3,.,TGTGCCATCAGTGACGGGAGCCTCGGGGAGACCCAGTACTTC,CAISDGSLGETQYF
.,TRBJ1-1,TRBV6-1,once,TGTGCCAGCAGTGTACAGGGAGACCTTGAAGCTTTCTTT,CASSVQGDLEAFF
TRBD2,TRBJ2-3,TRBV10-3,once,TGTGCCATCACAGCGGGGAGCACAGATACGCAGTATTTT,CAITAGSTDTQYF
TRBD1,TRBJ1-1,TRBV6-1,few,TGTGCCAGCAGTGTCAACCCGGGACAGGGAATCACTGAAGCTTTCTTT,CASSVNPGQGITEAFF
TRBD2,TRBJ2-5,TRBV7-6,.,TGTGCCAGCAGCCCCCTGGGGGCTAGCGGGAGTTATGGGACCCAGTACTTC,CASSPLGASGSYGTQYF
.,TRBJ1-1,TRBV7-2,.,TGTGCCAGCAGCTTAGCGACACTGAGTGAAGCTTTCTTT,CASSLATLSEAFF
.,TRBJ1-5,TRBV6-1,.,TGTGCCAGCAGTGAACGATCCCTCAATCAGCCCCAGCATTTT,CASSERSLNQPQHF
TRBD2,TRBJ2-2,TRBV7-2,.,TGTGCCAGCAGCTTAGCGCCGGGACTAGCGGCCGGGGAGCTGTTTTTT,CASSLAPGLAAGELFF
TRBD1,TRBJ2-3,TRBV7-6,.,TGTGCCAGCAGCCAAATACAGGGGGACACAGATACGCAGTATTTT,CASSQIQGDTDTQYF
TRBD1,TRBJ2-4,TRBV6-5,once,TGTGCCAGCAGGATGGACAGGGGGCGCACAAACATTCAGTACTTC,CASRMDRGRTNIQYF
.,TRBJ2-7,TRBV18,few,TGTGCCAGCTCACCAAGGGGAGGCTACGAGCAGTACTTC,CASSPRGGYEQYF
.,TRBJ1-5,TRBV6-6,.,TGTGCCAGCAGATCTGACGGTTATAGCAATCAGCCCCAGCATTTT,CASRSDGYSNQPQHF
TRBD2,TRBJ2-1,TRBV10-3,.,TGTGCCATCAGTGATACCACGGGACTAGCGGGTAGTGAGCAGTTCTTC,CAISDTTGLAGSEQFF
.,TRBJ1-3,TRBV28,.,TGTGCCAGCAACTCCGGAAGCTACTCTGGAAACACCATATATTTT,CASNSGSYSGNTIYF
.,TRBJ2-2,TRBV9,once,TGTGCCAGCAGCGTAGGGCAGTACACCGGGGAGCTGTTTTTT,CASSVGQYTGELFF
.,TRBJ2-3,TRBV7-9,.,TGTGCCAGCAGCTTAGCAGGGATGGGGGCAGATACGCAGTATTTT,CASSLAGMGADTQYF
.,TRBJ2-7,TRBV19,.,TGTGCCAGTAGTAACCAGGGGACAACGGAGCAGTACTTC,CASSNQGTTEQYF
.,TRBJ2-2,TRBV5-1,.,TGCGCCAGCAGCTTAGCGGGTTCGAACACCGGGGAGCTGTTTTTT,CASSLAGSNTGELFF
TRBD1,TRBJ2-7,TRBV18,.,TGTGCCAGCTCATTCGGACAGGGGTCCTACGAGCAGTACTTC,CASSFGQGSYEQYF
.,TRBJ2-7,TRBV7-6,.,TGTGCCAGCAGCTTAGGTGGCCAGGGTTTCTACGAGCAGTACTTC,CASSLGGQGFYEQYF
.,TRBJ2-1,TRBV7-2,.,TGTGCCAGCAGCTTACGGTGGGTCAATGAGCAGTTCTTC,CASSLRWVNEQFF
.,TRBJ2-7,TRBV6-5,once,TGTGCCAGCAAAATTGGCCTTTCCTACGAGCAGTACTTC,CASKIGLSYEQYF
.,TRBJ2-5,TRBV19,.,TGTGCCAGTAGTGCGTCGGGGGTCTACCAAGAGACCCAGTACTTC,CASSASGVYQETQYF
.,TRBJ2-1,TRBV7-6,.,TGTGCCAGCAGCAGGGGATTGCGGGCCGATGTCTACAATGAGCAGTTCTTC,CASSRGLRADVYNEQFF
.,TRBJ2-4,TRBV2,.,TGTGCCAGCAGACCCGACAGGCTATCCAAAAACATTCAGTACTTC,CASRPDRLSKNIQYF
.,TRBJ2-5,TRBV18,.,TGTGCCAGCTCACGTGGGACCTCGGAGACCCAGTACTTC,CASSRGTSETQYF
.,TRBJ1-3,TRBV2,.,TGTGCCAGCAGTGGGACAGTAAGTGGAAACACCATATATTTT,CASSGTVSGNTIYF
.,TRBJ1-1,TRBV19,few,TGTGCCAGTAGGGGACGGAACACTGAAGCTTTCTTT,CASRGRNTEAFF
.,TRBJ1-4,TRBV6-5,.,TGTGCCAGCAGCCCTAACAGGTTCAAGTCTCTGTTTTTT,CASSPNRFKSLFF
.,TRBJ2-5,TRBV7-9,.,TGTGCCAGCAGCCCCCGGAGCTGGGAGACCCAGTACTTC,CASSPRSWETQYF
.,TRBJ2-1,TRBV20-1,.,TGCAGTGCTCAGAGCCCCTATGAGCAGTTCTTC,CSAQSPYEQFF
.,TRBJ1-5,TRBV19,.,TGTGCCAGTAGCCCCCCCCGCGGGAATAGCAATCAGCCCCAGCATTTT,CASSPPRGNSNQPQHF
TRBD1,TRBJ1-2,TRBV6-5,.,TGTGCCAGCAGTTATGACAGGGGGCGAGATGGCTACACCTTC,CASSYDRGRDGYTF
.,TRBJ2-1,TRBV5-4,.,TGTGCCAGCAGCTTATTTGGCGGGGTTGGGCAGTTCTTC,CASSLFGGVGQFF
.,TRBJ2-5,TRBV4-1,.,TGCGCCAGCAGCCAAGTCGGCGGCCTTGTCCAAGAGACCCAGTACTTC,CASSQVGGLVQETQYF
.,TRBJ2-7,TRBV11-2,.,TGTGCCAGCAGCCCACTGGGTAGGGAGCAGTACTTC,CASSPLGREQYF
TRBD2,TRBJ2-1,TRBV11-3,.,TGTGCCAGCAGCCTCGGGACTAGCGAGTACAATGAGCAGTTCTTC,CASSLGTSEYNEQFF
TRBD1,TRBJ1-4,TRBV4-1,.,TGCGCCAGCAGCCAAGCCGTGCAGGGGGTACCTAATGAAAAACTGTTTTTT,CASSQAVQGVPNEKLFF
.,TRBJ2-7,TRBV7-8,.,TGTGCCAGCAGCTCCCTACTCGAGGGAGCCCCCGAGCAGTACTTC,CASSSLLEGAPEQYF
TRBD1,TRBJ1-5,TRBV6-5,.,TGTGCCAGCAGTTACGACGGGACAGTGGGACAGCCCCAGCATTTT,CASSYDGTVGQPQHF
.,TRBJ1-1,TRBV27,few,TGTGCCAGCAGAGCGCCCGACAGACGGAACACTGAAGCTTTCTTT,CASRAPDRRNTEAFF
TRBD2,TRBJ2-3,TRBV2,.,TGTGCCAGCAGCGTCCCTAAGGTACTTCTAGCGGGAAGCACAGATACGCAGTATTTT,CASSVPKVLLAGSTDTQYF
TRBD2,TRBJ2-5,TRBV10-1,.,TGCGCCAGCAGTGATACGGGACTAGCGGGAGTGGAGACCCAGTACTTC,CASSDTGLAGVETQYF
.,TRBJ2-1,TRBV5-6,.,TGTGCCAGCAGCATGTACTGGCGGAAAGACCCCAATGAGCAGTTCTTC,CASSMYWRKDPNEQFF
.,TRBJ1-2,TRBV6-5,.,TGTGCCAGCAGTTACCGCCAGGACGCTAACTATGGCTACACCTTC,CASSYRQDANYGYTF
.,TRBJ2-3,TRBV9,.,TGTGCCAGCAGCGGGACTGAGGGCAGCCTCTATACGCAGTATTTT,CASSGTEGSLYTQYF